This TCR beta chain was observed in a study of T cells expressing NK-cell markers. To note about this clonotype: Its target is not known.

General study points: Each of a handful of donors carried dominant NKG2C+ clonotypes accounting for about 1.0-8% of CD8+ T cells.

Germline V CDR1 and CDR2: DFQATT, SNEGSKA (reference sequence). This CDR3 region has 12 residues. TCRdb re-called the 5' RACE reads; every CDR3 protein appears as one record, without DNA. Its listing shows 300,000 to 500,000 distinct CDR3 sequences. The sequence came from a woman aged 50 to 65 in good health. Material for sequencing was blood T cells: a sorted CD56 or NKG2C T cell subset, CD4+ or CD8+ T cells, or bulk PBMC T cells (not recorded which). The chain joins TRBV20-1 to TRBJ1-6. CDR3 amino acids: CSARAQNSPLHF.